Each of the 8 T cell receptor beta chains below was sequenced from the same sample in a study of control samples from healthy donors and cancer patients. Repertoires were generated with immunoSEQ multiplex PCR, while TCRdb's copy carries only in-frame clones and drops some. The table records about 120,000 clones, approximately 95% of them present only once. The sequencing sample was made of blood. The origin of the receptors is a man aged 25 to 45 in good health.

V usage is TRBV7-2 and J usage is TRBJ1-5; 7 bases fit TRBD1. J gave up 2 bases and V 4 bases, and 2 bases lay outside the gene matches. The CDR3 extends over 14 amino acids. Germline CDR1 SGHTA, CDR2 FQGNSA. The chain's CDR3 is CASSYRGGNQPQHF. The CDR3 DNA follows: TGTGCCAGCAGCTACAGGGGTGGCAATCAGCCCCAGCATTTT.

This rearrangement joins TRBV4-1 to TRBJ2-1; 9 nucleotides align to TRBD2. This CDR3 contains 16 residues. V dropped 4 bases and J dropped 5; count of bases not matched to a gene: 9. Germline assignment: CDR1 MGHRA and CDR2 YSYEKL. This CDR3 is CASSPLLRGGNNEQFF. In DNA form, the CDR3 reads TGCGCCAGCAGCCCTCTCTTGCGGGGGGGAAACAATGAGCAGTTCTTC.

The gene calls are TRBV12-5 and TRBJ2-5, with a possible D match to TRBD1 (5 bases). CDR1 and CDR2 (germline): LGHNT, FRNRAP. CDR3 size: 17 residues. V was cut by 1 base and J by 4 bases, with 19 bases left in between. For the CDR3, the DNA is TGTGCTAGTGGTTTGGGAAGAGGACAACACCCAGGAGAGACCCAGTACTTC. It yields the protein CASGLGRGQHPGETQYF.

V usage is TRBV5-6 and J usage is TRBJ1-1; D is uncertain. Germline CDR1 SGHDT, CDR2 YYEEEE. CDR3 size: 15 residues. The ends were cut back, 1 base at V and 3 bases at J, with 13 bases in the middle. CDR3 loop: CASSLTPRVHTEAFF. Here the CDR3 DNA reads TGTGCCAGCAGCTTGACACCTCGGGTGCACACTGAAGCTTTCTTT.

V usage is TRBV15 and J usage is TRBJ2-2; the D gene could be TRBD1 or TRBD2 (5 bases each). The V and J ends lost 6 bases and 3 bases respectively, with 14 bases between them. The V gene's germline CDR1 is LNHNV and CDR2 YYDKDF (reference sequence). CDR3 length equals 15 residues. CDR3 bases: TGTGCCACCAGGCAGGGAAGGGAGCACACCGGGGAGCTGTTTTTT. As protein: CATRQGREHTGELFF.

This clone was picked up one time. This sequence joins TRBV7-2 and TRBJ2-2; the match to TRBD2 covers 11 bases. This CDR3 comprises 17 residues. Germline CDR1 reads SGHTA; CDR2 reads FQGNSA. V lost 4 bases to trimming and J lost 2 bases; unmatched junction nucleotides: 6. The DNA of the CDR3 is TGTGCCAGCAGCTCCCTAGCGGGGGGCCCTAACACCGGGGAGCTGTTTTTT. Translated: CASSSLAGGPNTGELFF.

The rearrangement links TRBV4-2 to TRBJ1-1, with D perhaps matching TRBD1 (5 bases). CDR1 and CDR2 from the germline V gene are LGHNA and YNFKEQ. This CDR3 spans 15 amino acids. The V gene lost 0 bases and the J gene lost 0 bases, with 8 bases spanning the gap. The CDR3 loop is CASSQEGRLNTEAFF. In nucleotides, the CDR3 is TGTGCCAGCAGCCAAGAGGGACGGCTGAACACTGAAGCTTTCTTT.

The chain carries TRBV7-2 and TRBJ1-1, with unresolved D. The CDR3 contains 14 residues. Germline V lookup: CDR1 SGHTA, CDR2 FQGNSA. The V and J ends lost 5 bases and 6 bases respectively, with 16 bases between them. The CDR3 spells CASSLSPPVAEAFF. In nucleotides, the CDR3 is TGTGCCAGCAGCCTCAGCCCCCCAGTAGCTGAAGCTTTCTTT.